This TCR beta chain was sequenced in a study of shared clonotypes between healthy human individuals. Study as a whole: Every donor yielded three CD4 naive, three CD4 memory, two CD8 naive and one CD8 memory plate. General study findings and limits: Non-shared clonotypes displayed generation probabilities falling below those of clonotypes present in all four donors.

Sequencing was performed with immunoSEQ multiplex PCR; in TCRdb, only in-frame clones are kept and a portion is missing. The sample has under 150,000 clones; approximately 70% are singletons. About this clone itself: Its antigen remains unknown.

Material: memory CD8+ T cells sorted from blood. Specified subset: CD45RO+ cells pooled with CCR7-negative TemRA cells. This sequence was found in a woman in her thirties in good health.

CDR3 sequence reads: CASSLPRTGGQPQHF. In DNA form, the CDR3 reads TGTGCCAGCAGCTTACCCCGGACAGGGGGTCAGCCCCAGCATTTT. V is TRBV11-3 and J is TRBJ1-5; 10 bases match TRBD1. Germline CDR1 reads SGHNT; CDR2 reads YENEEA. CDR3 length: 15 residues. V shed 2 bases, J shed 6 bases, and the junction held 4 bases outside the gene matches.